This TCR beta chain was observed in a study of T cell repertoires in cytomegalovirus infection (dated by TCRdb to between 2018 and 2020). Some background on the complete study: Donor HLA type was relevant to the analysis, because carriage of CMV infection together with the matching HLA type was indicated by public TCR beta signatures. The study at large found these results: The ex vivo response was dominated by HLA-C-restricted CMV-specific TCR beta clonotypes, and the single most frequent clonotype in two of eight donors was supplied by these HLA-C-restricted clonotypes. In both this cohort and an independent cohort of some 380 donors, the cumulative frequency of public TCR beta family members distinguished carriers of CMV infection plus the relevant HLA type.

Comments on this clonotype: Its cognate antigen has yet to be identified. Base qualities are not recorded, but no much larger clone differs from it by a single base.

Per the germline V gene (reference sequence), SEHNR is the CDR1 and FQNEAQ is the CDR2. The CDR3 sequence holds 12 residues, the cysteine and phenylalanine included. Of all the DNA, just the CDR3 is kept, 36 bases in frame from base 1. V gives up 4 bases and J gives up 7 bases, and the segment between their germline ends measures 10 bases. The data were produced on an Illumina HiSeq 1500. The public reads were reanalyzed by TCRdb: fastp trimming at Q25, MiXCR alignment, in-frame beta chains only. Every distinct CDR3 protein forms one entry, paired with its most common genes and DNA. The sample yields about 320,000 distinct CDR3 sequences; over 7.5% were counted once. The ten largest clonotypes hold 3.5% to 4.5% of the sample.

The sequenced sample was PBMCs. The source is a human donor in good health (CMV status not recorded). Some clones in this sample may be carry-over from other donors' samples. The chain joins TRBV7-9 to TRBJ1-1, and perhaps TRBD1 as D gene, on 6 matching bases. The encoded CDR3 is CASSYQGGEAFF. The base sequence is TGTGCCAGCAGCTACCAAGGGGGTGAAGCTTTCTTT.